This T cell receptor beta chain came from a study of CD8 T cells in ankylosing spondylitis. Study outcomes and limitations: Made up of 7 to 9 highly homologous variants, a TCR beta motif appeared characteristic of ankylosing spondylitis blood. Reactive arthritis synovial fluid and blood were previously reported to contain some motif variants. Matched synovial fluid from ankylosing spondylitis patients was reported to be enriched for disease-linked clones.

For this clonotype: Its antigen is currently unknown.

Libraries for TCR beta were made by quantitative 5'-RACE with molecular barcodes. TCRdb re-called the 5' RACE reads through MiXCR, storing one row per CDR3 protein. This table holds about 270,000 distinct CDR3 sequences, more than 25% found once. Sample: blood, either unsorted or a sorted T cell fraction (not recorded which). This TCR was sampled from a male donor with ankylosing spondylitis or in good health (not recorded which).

CDR3 in amino acids: CSAGTEWETQYF. CDR3 DNA sequence: TGCAGCGCAGGGACAGAATGGGAGACCCAGTACTTC. This sequence joins TRBV29-1 and TRBJ2-5, with 7 bases identical to TRBD1. The CDR3 sequence is 12 residues long. V shed 7 bases, J shed 5 bases, and the junction held 7 bases outside the gene matches. Germline assignment: CDR1 SQVTM and CDR2 ANQGSEA.